This T cell receptor beta chain was found in a study of blood T cell repertoires in COVID-19. In the source study's methods: Reference gene primer amplification gave estimated nucleated cell counts. Libraries were prepared by immunoSEQ multiplex PCR; TCRdb keeps only in-frame clonotypes and omits some of them. D and trimming come from the DNA, and the V and J calls and clone size come from that table. The data show some 210,000 clones, about 86% seen once. Germline V gene data show CDR1 as SNHLY and CDR2 as FYNNEI. V was clipped by 6 bases and J by 6 bases; unmatched bases: 3. CDR3 size: 13 residues. The source is a man aged 45-65 years with active or convalescent COVID-19. The specimen was peripheral blood. The chain recombines TRBV2 with TRBJ2-2, with 8 bases matching TRBD1. Here the CDR3 DNA reads TGTGCCAGCAGACTGGACAGGGCCGGGGAGCTGTTTTTT. This translates into CASRLDRAGELFF.